The 10 T cell receptor beta chains presented below share a single source sample, sequenced in a study of blood T cell repertoires in COVID-19. Sequenced by immunoSEQ multiplex PCR; TCRdb stores in-frame clones only, minus some. The table shows about 220,000 clones, with 82% occurring only once. The source material was PBMCs or T cells enriched from blood (not recorded which). These receptors all come from a woman aged 60-75 years who had recovered from COVID-19.

The chain joins TRBV6-5 to TRBJ1-5; 8 bases match TRBD1. V dropped 2 bases and J dropped 6; count of bases not matched to a gene: 3. Germline V CDR1 and CDR2: MNHEY, SVGAGI. There are 14 residues in the CDR3. The CDR3 reads CASSYGRGPQPQHF. As DNA, the CDR3 is TGTGCCAGCAGTTACGGCAGGGGGCCTCAGCCCCAGCATTTT.

This chain connects TRBV13 to TRBJ2-7; the D gene is possibly TRBD1 (7 bases). The V gene lost 0 bases and the J gene lost 2 bases, with 11 bases spanning the gap. Germline assignment: CDR1 PRHDT and CDR2 FYEKMQ (reference sequence). This CDR3 contains 15 residues. The CDR3 region has the DNA TGTGCCAGCAGCTTAGGGCAGGGGGGAGCCTACGAGCAGTACTTC. Its translation is CASSLGQGGAYEQYF.

Comments on this clone: The same CDR3 arises from other DNA sequences in this sample as well. The genes are TRBV11-1 and TRBJ2-1, with D possibly TRBD2 on 7 matching bases. CDR1 is SGHAT, CDR2 FQDESV, per germline (reference sequence). This CDR3 spans 15 amino acids. V lost 2 bases and J lost 10, with 18 bases in between. This CDR3 is CASSLFLAGAGEQFF. The CDR3 DNA reads as TGTGCCAGCAGCTTATTTCTCGCGGGGGCGGGGGAGCAGTTCTTC.

J is TRBJ2-1 and V is TRBV7-2; tentatively, D is TRBD2 (7 bases). This CDR3 comprises 17 residues. Trimming shortened V by 1 base and J by 1 base, and 14 bases separated the two germline ends. The germline V gene encodes CDR1 SGHTA and CDR2 FQGNSA. In DNA, the CDR3 is TGTGCCAGCAGCTTAGTCGGCGGGGGCGCTTCCTACAATGAGCAGTTCTTC. As protein: CASSLVGGGASYNEQFF.

This clone appeared a few times. V usage is TRBV19 and J usage is TRBJ1-1; tentatively, D is TRBD1 (5 bases). Germline V gives CDR1 LNHDA, CDR2 SQIVND (reference sequence). This CDR3 comprises 14 residues. V shed 0 bases and J shed 5 bases, with 10 bases lying between them. The CDR3 DNA reads TGTGCCAGTAGTATAGATCGAAGGGGTACTGAAGCTTTCTTT. Its protein product is CASSIDRRGTEAFF.

The V gene is TRBV5-1, the J gene TRBJ2-1, with 7 bases lining up with TRBD2. With 3 bases clipped from V and 5 bases from J, the junction kept 14 bases outside the gene matches. Germline V gives CDR1 SGHRS, CDR2 YFSETQ. There are 17 residues in the CDR3. CDR3 in amino acids: CASSSSSGIGQHNEQFF. The CDR3 coding sequence is TGCGCCAGCAGCTCTTCCAGCGGGATTGGACAACACAATGAGCAGTTCTTC.

The V gene is TRBV20-1, the J gene TRBJ1-5; 9 bases are a match to TRBD1. CDR1 is DFQATT and CDR2 is SNEGSKA in the germline V gene (reference sequence). Germline trimming cut 3 bases from V and 6 bases from J; bases unmatched to any gene: 6. There are 14 residues in the CDR3. The CDR3 reads CSASTGTGLQPQHF. CDR3 sequence (DNA): TGCAGTGCTAGTACCGGGACAGGGCTTCAGCCCCAGCATTTT.

This chain joins TRBV25-1 and TRBJ2-3, with a possible D match to TRBD2 (5 bases). CDR1 and CDR2 (germline): MGHDK, SYGVNS. The V gene lost 5 bases and the J gene lost 4 bases, with 7 bases spanning the gap. The CDR3 runs to 12 residues. CDR3 nucleotides: TGTGCCAGCAGTATGCGGGCAGATACGCAGTATTTT. Translating it yields CASSMRADTQYF.

The chain's CDR3 is CASSGQVPHEQFF. DNA for the CDR3: TGTGCCAGCAGCGGACAGGTCCCCCATGAGCAGTTCTTC. J is TRBJ2-1 and V is TRBV9, with D perhaps matching TRBD1 (6 bases). CDR3 size: 13 residues. With 3 bases removed from V and 8 bases from J, the gap between germline ends came to 12 bases. Germline V gives CDR1 SGDLS, CDR2 YYNGEE.

The V gene is TRBV7-2, the J gene TRBJ2-7; perhaps TRBD2 as D (6 bases). Trimming cost V 4 bases and J 2 bases, with 12 bases left between them. The CDR3 is 14 residues long. The germline V gene encodes CDR1 SGHTA and CDR2 FQGNSA. For the CDR3, the DNA is TGTGCCAGCAGCTCTACGACGGGGGCCTACGAGCAGTACTTC. This sequence encodes CASSSTTGAYEQYF.